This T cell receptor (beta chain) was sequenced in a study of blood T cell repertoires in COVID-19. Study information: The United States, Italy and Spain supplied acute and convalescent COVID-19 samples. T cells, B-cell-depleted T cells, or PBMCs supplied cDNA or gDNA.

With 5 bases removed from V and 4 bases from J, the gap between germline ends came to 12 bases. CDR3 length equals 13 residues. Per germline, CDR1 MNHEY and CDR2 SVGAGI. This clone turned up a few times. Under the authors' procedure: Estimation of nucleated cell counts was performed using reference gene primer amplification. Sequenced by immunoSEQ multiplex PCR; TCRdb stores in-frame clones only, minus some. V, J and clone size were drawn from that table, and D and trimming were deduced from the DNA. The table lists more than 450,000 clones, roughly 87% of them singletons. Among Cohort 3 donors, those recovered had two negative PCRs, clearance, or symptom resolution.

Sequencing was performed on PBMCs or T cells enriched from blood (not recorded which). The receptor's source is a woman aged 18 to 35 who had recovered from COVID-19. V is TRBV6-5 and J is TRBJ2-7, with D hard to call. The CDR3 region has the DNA TGTGCCAGCAGTCTCGGTAACAGTTACGAGCAGTACTTC. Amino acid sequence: CASSLGNSYEQYF.